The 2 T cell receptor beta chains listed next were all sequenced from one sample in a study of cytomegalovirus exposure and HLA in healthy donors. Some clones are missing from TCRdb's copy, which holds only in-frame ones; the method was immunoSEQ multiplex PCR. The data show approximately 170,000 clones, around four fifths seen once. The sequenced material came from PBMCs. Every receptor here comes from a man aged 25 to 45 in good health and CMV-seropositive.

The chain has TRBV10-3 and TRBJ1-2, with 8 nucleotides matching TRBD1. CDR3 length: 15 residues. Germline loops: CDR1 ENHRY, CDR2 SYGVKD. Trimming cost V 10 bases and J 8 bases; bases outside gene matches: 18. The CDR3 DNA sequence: TGTGCCACGCGGGGCTCAGTGGACAGGGTGGGCGGCTACACCTTC. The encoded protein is CATRGSVDRVGGYTF.

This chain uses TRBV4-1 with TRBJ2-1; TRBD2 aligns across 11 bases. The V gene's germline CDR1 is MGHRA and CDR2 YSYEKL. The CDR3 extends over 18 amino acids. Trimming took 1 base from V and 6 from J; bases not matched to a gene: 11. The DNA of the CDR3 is TGCGCCAGCAGCCAAGGTGGTATTAGCGGGGGGGGAGGCAATGAGCAGTTCTTC. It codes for CASSQGGISGGGGNEQFF.